Listed below are T cell receptor beta chains from one sample, sequenced in a study of T-cell reconstitution after alpha-beta-depleted transplantation in children. A single record per CDR3 protein comes from TCRdb applying MiXCR to the PCR reads. The top ten hold 2% to 2.5% of the sample, which has about 460,000 distinct CDR3 sequences, roughly a tenth seen once. This material consisted of PBMCs, taken before TCRalphabeta/CD19-depleted stem cell transplant. The receptors originated from a child aged 2 to 10 with inherited bone marrow failure, due to receive a stem cell transplant. CDR3s include the opening cysteine and the closing phenylalanine or tryptophan. Fields, in order: J gene, D gene, clone size, V gene, CDR3 protein, CDR3 DNA. The D gene is left open where the match is weak. The size field is filled for only some rows; it gives once, few, many or a size class.

>TRBJ1-4|-|many|TRBV3-1
CASSQESGIKKLFF
TGTGCCAGCAGCCAAGAAAGCGGTATTAAAAAACTGTTTTTT
>TRBJ1-5|-|-|TRBV20-1
CSAFRGRLNQPQHF
TGCAGTGCCTTTCGGGGCAGATTAAATCAGCCCCAGCATTTT
>TRBJ2-3|TRBD2|many|TRBV27
CASSLAGAIHTQYF
TGTGCCAGCAGTTTAGCGGGAGCTATACATACGCAGTATTTT
>TRBJ2-3|-|-|TRBV29-1
CSVEDQGRTTDTQYF
TGCAGCGTTGAAGACCAGGGGAGGACGACAGATACGCAGTATTTT
>TRBJ1-1|TRBD1|many|TRBV20-1
CSARFPGLQGALGTEAFF
TGCAGTGCTAGATTTCCGGGTCTCCAGGGGGCTTTGGGGACTGAAGCTTTCTTT
>TRBJ2-7|-|-|TRBV7-9
CASSLPPGPSYEQYF
TGTGCCAGCAGCCTTCCTCCGGGACCTTCCTACGAGCAGTACTTC
>TRBJ2-1|TRBD2|few|TRBV15
CATSRDKAWTSGEQFF
TGTGCCACCAGCAGAGATAAGGCCTGGACTAGCGGCGAGCAGTTCTTC
>TRBJ1-3|-|-|TRBV7-2
CAGSLAWGVGNTIYF
TGTGCCGGCAGCTTAGCGTGGGGGGTCGGAAACACCATATATTTT
>TRBJ2-5|-|many|TRBV2
CASSIPTGMGGETQYF
TGTGCCAGCAGCATACCTACAGGCATGGGGGGAGAGACCCAGTACTTC
>TRBJ1-1|-|many|TRBV6-1
CASNPRGADDTEAFF
TGTGCCAGCAACCCCCGGGGGGCCGATGACACTGAAGCTTTCTTT
>TRBJ1-1|-|many|TRBV20-1
CSAIPSKMNTEAFF
TGCAGTGCTATCCCATCGAAAATGAACACTGAAGCTTTCTTT
>TRBJ2-4|-|many|TRBV29-1
CSVEDFSAKNIQYF
TGCAGCGTTGAAGACTTTTCAGCCAAAAACATTCAGTACTTC
>TRBJ2-6|-|-|TRBV7-9
CAEPGPGAAGANVLTF
TGTGCCGAGCCTGGGCCAGGGGCGGCTGGGGCCAACGTCCTGACTTTC
>TRBJ2-3|-|many|TRBV6-5
CASSYAGRIPDTQYF
TGTGCCAGCAGTTACGCGGGCCGCATCCCAGATACGCAGTATTTT
>TRBJ2-1|TRBD2|few|TRBV19
CASKWTSGSGGNEQFF
TGTGCCAGTAAATGGACTAGCGGGAGCGGTGGGAATGAGCAGTTCTTC
>TRBJ2-1|TRBD2|few|TRBV20-1
CSARALAGENEQFF
TGCAGTGCTAGGGCACTAGCGGGAGAGAATGAGCAGTTCTTC